This is a list of T cell receptor beta chains from one sample in a study of T-cell memory formation after mild COVID-19. One entry per CDR3 protein, called by TCRdb with MiXCR from the 5' RACE reads. Among 350,000 or so distinct CDR3 sequences, approximately 12% were seen once, and the ten largest hold 20% to 25%. Specimen: PBMCs or a T cell subset sorted from them (not recorded which). These TCRs come from a man younger than 35 who had mild COVID-19 (a few samples of this study predate the infection). Cell type and time point are not known. Both conserved end residues are part of each CDR3. D genes are given only for firm matches. Clone size is given for some rows only: seen once, a few or many times, or a class if the clone is expanded.

d_call	cdr3_length	v_call	clone_size	j_call	cdr3_nt	cdr3_aa
NA	15	TRBV20-1	NA	TRBJ1-5	TGCAGTGCTCCTATCTCGCCCTATAGCAATCAGCCCCAGCATTTT	CSAPISPYSNQPQHF
NA	12	TRBV6-1	NA	TRBJ2-1	TGTGCCAGCAGTGAAACTTGGAATGAGCAGTTCTTC	CASSETWNEQFF
NA	15	TRBV6-5	once	TRBJ1-4	TGTGCCAGCAGTTACATGGCAGCAACTAATGAAAAACTGTTTTTT	CASSYMAATNEKLFF
TRBD1	16	TRBV4-3	NA	TRBJ1-6	TGCGCCAGCAGCCAAGAGGGGACAGGTGGCTATTCACCCCTCCACTTT	CASSQEGTGGYSPLHF
TRBD2	16	TRBV4-2	many	TRBJ2-7	TGTGCCAGCAGCCAAGAAGCCTACCGGGGGGCCTACGAGCAGTACTTC	CASSQEAYRGAYEQYF
NA	16	TRBV28	NA	TRBJ2-2	TGTGCCAGCAGTCCTCCAGGCCTTTCGAACACCGGGGAGCTGTTTTTT	CASSPPGLSNTGELFF
NA	15	TRBV19	few	TRBJ1-5	TGTGCCAGTAGTATAAGAGGGGCCAACAATCAGCCCCAGCATTTT	CASSIRGANNQPQHF
NA	13	TRBV5-1	NA	TRBJ1-1	TGCGCCAGCAGCTTGGTCGATGGGGGTGAAGCTTTCTTT	CASSLVDGGEAFF
NA	14	TRBV10-3	NA	TRBJ1-6	TGTGCCATCAGTGAGGCACATTATAATTCACCCCTCCACTTT	CAISEAHYNSPLHF
NA	12	TRBV18	few	TRBJ2-7	TGTGCCAGCTCACCCACTTCGGGATCCGGGGACTTC	CASSPTSGSGDF
NA	12	TRBV12-3/TRBV12-4	many	TRBJ2-5	TGTGCCAGCAGTGGGACGTGGGAGACCCAGTACTTC	CASSGTWETQYF
NA	15	TRBV2	NA	TRBJ2-1	TGTGCCAGCAGTGAAGGAGTGGGGTCCCACAATGAGCAGTTCTTC	CASSEGVGSHNEQFF
NA	16	TRBV12-3/TRBV12-4	NA	TRBJ1-3	TGTGCCAGCAGCCGTAACGGCCGGGAGGGAGGAAACACCATATATTTT	CASSRNGREGGNTIYF
NA	12	TRBV6-2/TRBV6-3	few	TRBJ1-1	TGTGCCACGAGGTTTGTTGGCACTGAAGCTTTCTTT	CATRFVGTEAFF
NA	15	TRBV15	few	TRBJ2-6	TGTGCCACCAGCACCCCTGTCCTTGGGGCCAACGTCCTGACTTTC	CATSTPVLGANVLTF